A single sample gave rise to the 28 T cell receptor beta chains below, sequenced in a study of blood T cell repertoires in COVID-19. Generated by immunoSEQ multiplex PCR, the TCRdb table keeps only in-frame clones and is missing some. The sample shows about 170,000 clones, over 65% of them seen only once. Sequenced sample: PBMCs or T cells enriched from blood (not recorded which). These receptors all stem from a woman aged 45-59 years who had recovered from COVID-19.

V and J are TRBV7-8 and TRBJ2-7, with TRBD1 matching over 7 bases. V dropped 5 bases and J dropped 5; count of bases not matched to a gene: 9. This CDR3 comprises 14 residues. Germline CDR1 SGHVS, CDR2 FQNEAQ. The CDR3 spells CASSRRDRAHEQYV. CDR3 bases: TGTGCCAGCAGCAGACGCGACAGGGCTCACGAGCAGTACGTC.

The chain has TRBV9 and TRBJ2-5, with 11 positions matching TRBD2. The trim removed 1 base at V and 3 bases at J, leaving 5 bases unmatched. Germline-derived CDR1 and CDR2 are SGDLS and YYNGEE. This CDR3 contains 16 residues. CDR3 region: CASSVTASGGKETQYF. CDR3 bases: TGTGCCAGCAGCGTAACCGCTAGCGGGGGGAAAGAGACCCAGTACTTC.

The chain employs TRBV6-5 and TRBJ1-4; no definite D call. Germline CDR1 and CDR2: MNHEY and SVGAGI. CDR3 size: 15 residues. Trimming removed 4 bases at V and 0 bases at J, with 9 bases between. The CDR3 reads CASSLTVATNEKLFF. CDR3 nucleotides: TGTGCCAGCAGTTTAACGGTGGCAACTAATGAAAAACTGTTTTTT.

This sequence joins TRBV9 and TRBJ1-1; TRBD1 agrees at 7 bases. Germline V gene lookup returns CDR1 SGDLS and CDR2 YYNGEE. With 2 bases clipped from V and 2 bases from J, the junction kept 3 bases outside the gene matches. The CDR3 has 14 residues. CDR3 in amino acids: CASSVRGANTEAFF. In nucleotides, the CDR3 is TGTGCCAGCAGCGTCAGGGGGGCTAACACTGAAGCTTTCTTT. The full variable domain, rest sourced from reference TRBV9 and TRBJ1-1, is DSGVTQTPKHLITATGQRVTLRCSPRSGDLSVYWYQQSLDQGLQFLIQYYNGEERAKGNILERFSAQQFPDLHSELNLSSLELGDSALYFCASSVRGANTEAFFGQGTRLTVV.

The chain recombines TRBV5-1 with TRBJ2-1, with 7 bases fitting TRBD1. Germline trimming cut 5 bases from V and 15 bases from J; bases unmatched to any gene: 8. The CDR3 runs to 11 residues. In germline, CDR1 is SGHRS, CDR2 YFSETQ. The CDR3 coding sequence is TGCGCCAGCAGATTTTCTCAGGGGGTGTTCTTC. This codes for CASRFSQGVFF.

V usage is TRBV6-5 and J usage is TRBJ2-1; TRBD2 agrees at 11 bases. J lost 3 bases, V lost 6 bases, and 4 bases had no gene match. Germline CDR1 MNHEY, CDR2 SVGAGI. This CDR3 has 15 amino acids. This CDR3 is CASRGGLADYNEQFF. DNA for the CDR3: TGTGCCAGCAGGGGGGGACTAGCGGACTACAATGAGCAGTTCTTC.

This sequence joins TRBV4-3 and TRBJ1-1; D unclear. Looked up from germline, CDR1 is LGHNA and CDR2 is YSLEER. V was shortened by 4 bases and J by 11 bases, with 17 bases between the two germline ends. This CDR3 has 13 amino acids. The CDR3: CASSRADSGGAFF. DNA of the CDR3: TGCGCCAGCAGCCGAGCGGACTCGGGCGGGGCTTTCTTT.

Comments on this clone: Different DNA sequences within this sample yield the same CDR3. The rearrangement joins TRBV7-9 to TRBJ1-1; TRBD1 agrees at 7 bases. CDR3 size: 14 residues. V was clipped by 6 bases and J by 1 base; unmatched bases: 5. Germline V gene lookup returns CDR1 SEHNR and CDR2 FQNEAQ (reference sequence). The CDR3 DNA reads as TGTGCCAGCAGAAGAACAGGGGAGAACACTGAAGCTTTCTTT. Residues: CASRRTGENTEAFF.

This clone has a handful of counts. The chain has TRBV7-9 and TRBJ2-2; the match to TRBD1 covers 9 bases. Germline V gives CDR1 SEHNR, CDR2 FQNEAQ (reference sequence). The ends lost 5 bases at V and 4 bases at J; junction bases unmatched: 5. CDR3 size: 15 residues. The CDR3 loop is CASSLGTGSTGELFF. The CDR3 nucleotides read TGTGCCAGCAGCCTTGGGACAGGGAGCACCGGGGAGCTGTTTTTT.

The CDR3 here is CSLRPLDIYNEQFF. The CDR3 region has the DNA TGCAGCTTAAGGCCTTTAGACATCTACAATGAGCAGTTCTTC. The J gene is TRBJ2-1, the V gene TRBV29-1; no definite D call. This CDR3 spans 14 amino acids. Between the trimmed V and J ends, which lost 8 bases and 3 bases, there was a span of 17 bases. Germline lookup yields CDR1 SQVTM and CDR2 ANQGSEA.

The chain couples TRBV18 to TRBJ1-6; 9 bases match TRBD1. The trim removed 3 bases at V and 5 bases at J, leaving 5 bases unmatched. Per germline, CDR1 KGHSH and CDR2 LQKENI. The CDR3 is made up of 16 amino acids. Written as DNA, the CDR3 is TGTGCCAGCTCACCTCGACAGGGGGGCAATAATTCACCCCTCCACTTT. The encoded protein is CASSPRQGGNNSPLHF.

The J gene is TRBJ1-2, the V gene TRBV6-5, with 10 nucleotides matching TRBD1. V lost 6 bases, J lost 4 bases, and 5 bases stayed unmatched. The CDR3 consists of 14 residues. From germline, CDR1 is MNHEY and CDR2 SVGAGI. In DNA, the CDR3 is TGTGCCAGCAGGGGGACAGGGGAGGGCTATGGCTACACCTTC. This translates into CASRGTGEGYGYTF.

This clone appeared once. The rearrangement uses TRBV6-5 and TRBJ1-4, with a weak D call TRBD1 (5 bases). The CDR3 sequence is 15 residues long. Germline V gene lookup returns CDR1 MNHEY and CDR2 SVGAGI. V dropped 6 bases and J dropped 5 bases, with 16 bases sitting between them. This chain's CDR3 is CASRSAGGANEKLFF. The CDR3 region has the DNA TGTGCCAGCAGAAGTGCGGGGGGAGCCAATGAAAAACTGTTTTTT.

V is TRBV5-1 and J is TRBJ1-1, with a possible D match to TRBD1 (5 bases). The CDR3 sequence is 15 residues long. The ends were cut back, 7 bases at V and 4 bases at J, with 20 bases in the middle. Germline V gene data show CDR1 as SGHRS and CDR2 as YFSETQ. CDR3: CASSIDGGRGTEAFF. The CDR3 nucleotides are TGCGCCAGCTCTATCGACGGGGGTCGAGGCACTGAAGCTTTCTTT.

The chain is built from TRBV6-5 and TRBJ2-2; D might be TRBD2 (6 bases). This CDR3 comprises 14 residues. CDR1 and CDR2 (germline): MNHEY, SVGAGI. Deletions cut 10 bases from V and 0 bases from J, with 12 bases between. This chain's CDR3 is CATLGTANTGELFF. CDR3 in DNA: TGTGCCACTCTGGGGACTGCGAACACCGGGGAGCTGTTTTTT.

This chain joins TRBV20-1 and TRBJ2-5, with no clear D. Looked up from germline, CDR1 is DFQATT and CDR2 is SNEGSKA (reference sequence). The CDR3 consists of 11 residues. Trimming shortened V by 2 bases and J by 4 bases, and 5 bases separated the two germline ends. CDR3 sequence (DNA): TGCAGTGCTAGATTAGTAGAGACCCAGTACTTC. Its translation is CSARLVETQYF.

This clone was found a few times. The rearrangement uses TRBV28 and TRBJ1-2, with 7 nucleotides matching TRBD1. The CDR3 sequence is 11 residues long. In germline, CDR1 is MDHEN, CDR2 SYDVKM. The CDR3 DNA reads as TGTGGATTGGGGACAGCTCCGGGCTACACCTTC. Protein sequence: CGLGTAPGYTF.

V is TRBV24-1 and J is TRBJ2-5; 7 bases map to TRBD1. CDR3 length: 15 residues. Germline-derived CDR1 and CDR2 are KGHDR and SFDVKD. J gave up 2 bases and V 0 bases, and 2 bases lay outside the gene matches. The CDR3: CATSDLQGDQETQYF. The CDR3 DNA reads as TGTGCCACCAGTGATTTGCAGGGGGATCAAGAGACCCAGTACTTC.

The V gene is TRBV5-1, the J gene TRBJ1-6; a possible D gene is TRBD1 (6 bases). Between the trimmed V and J ends, which lost 4 bases and 10 bases, there was a span of 15 bases. Germline CDR1 reads SGHRS; CDR2 reads YFSETQ. This CDR3 region has 14 residues. CDR3 DNA sequence: TGCGCCAGCAGCACACAGGGCGAAAGGTCACCCCTCCACTTT. Protein product: CASSTQGERSPLHF.

The chain has TRBV10-1 and TRBJ2-5; 7 bases agree with TRBD1. This CDR3 is 13 amino acids long. Trimming took 6 bases from V and 5 from J; bases not matched to a gene: 6. Germline-derived CDR1 and CDR2 are WNHNN and SYGVQD (reference sequence). The CDR3 DNA reads TGCGCCAGCAGCCAGGGGGTCTGGGAGACCCAGTACTTC. It translates to CASSQGVWETQYF.

The count of this clone is one. V usage is TRBV4-1 and J usage is TRBJ1-2; D is undetermined. Trimming left V 1 base short and J 2 bases short, with 11 bases between. The CDR3 covers 15 residues. The germline V gene encodes CDR1 MGHRA and CDR2 YSYEKL. For the CDR3, the DNA is TGCGCCAGCAGCCAAGTTGGCACCCAGAACTATGGCTACACCTTC. It translates to CASSQVGTQNYGYTF.

The V call is TRBV29-1, the J call TRBJ1-6; no definite D call. V lost 4 bases to trimming and J lost 8 bases, with 12 bases between them. Germline values: CDR1 SQVTM, CDR2 ANQGSEA. The CDR3 runs 13 residues. DNA for the CDR3: TGCAGCGTTGGGGAGGGAGTTGATTCACCCCTCCACTTT. As protein: CSVGEGVDSPLHF. The variable domain in full, with the rest retrieved from reference TRBV29-1 and TRBJ1-6, is SAVISQKPSRDICQRGTSLTIQCQVDSQVTMMFWYRQQPGQSLTLIATANQGSEATYESGFVIDKFPISRPNLTFSTLTVSNMSPEDSSIYLCSVGEGVDSPLHFGNGTRLTVT.

This clone turned up a few times. This chain joins TRBV28 and TRBJ1-2, with D unresolved. Germline V lookup: CDR1 MDHEN, CDR2 SYDVKM. V dropped 6 bases and J dropped 8 bases, with 22 bases sitting between them. CDR3 length equals 15 residues. The CDR3 loop reads CASSLPRAGGIGYTF. The DNA for the CDR3 is TGTGCCAGCAGCCTTCCCCGGGCAGGAGGGATAGGCTACACCTTC.

This clone turned up a few times. The rearrangement links TRBV4-1 to TRBJ1-5; TRBD1 agrees at 7 bases. Germline V gene data show CDR1 as MGHRA and CDR2 as YSYEKL. V lost 2 bases to trimming and J lost 4 bases; unmatched junction nucleotides: 8. The CDR3 runs 16 residues. CDR3 DNA sequence: TGCGCCAGCAGCCAACCCTCCGGGACAGAGAATCAGCCCCAGCATTTT. Amino acid sequence: CASSQPSGTENQPQHF.

With regard to this clone: This same CDR3 is encoded by further DNA sequences in the sample. V is TRBV7-9 and J is TRBJ2-7; D possibly corresponds to TRBD2 (5 bases). The CDR3 is made up of 12 amino acids. From germline, CDR1 is SEHNR and CDR2 FQNEAQ (reference sequence). V was pared by 5 bases and J by 3 bases, with 8 bases between. The CDR3 DNA sequence: TGTGCCAGCAGCCCCGGAGGCTACGAGCAGTACGTC. Translating it yields CASSPGGYEQYV.

The V call is TRBV5-5, the J call TRBJ2-7, with D perhaps matching TRBD1 (5 bases). V was cut by 0 bases and J by 6 bases, with 10 bases left in between. The CDR3 runs 13 residues. Looked up from germline, CDR1 is SGHKS and CDR2 is YYEKEE (reference sequence). The CDR3 DNA reads TGTGCCAGCAGCTTGGCAAGGGGAAGCGAGCAGTACGTC. Its translation is CASSLARGSEQYV.

V is TRBV7-9 and J is TRBJ2-1; the D is unclear. This CDR3 comprises 14 residues. Trimming removed 6 bases from V and 5 bases from J, with 14 bases in between. Germline CDR1 is SEHNR and CDR2 is FQNEAQ (reference sequence). CDR3 region: CASSRFSRDNEQFF. The CDR3 nucleotides are TGTGCCAGCAGTCGATTTAGCCGAGACAATGAGCAGTTCTTC.

V is TRBV10-3 and J is TRBJ2-7, with a weak D call TRBD1 (6 bases). Germline assignment: CDR1 ENHRY and CDR2 SYGVKD. The CDR3 totals 13 residues. The CDR3 DNA follows: TGTGCCATCAGTGAGGCCGGGACACAGAGGATTCTAGTC. Amino acids: CAISEAGTQRILV.